These T cell receptor beta chains were read from a single sample in a study of T-cell reconstitution after alpha-beta-depleted transplantation in children. Via MiXCR, TCRdb re-called the PCR reads, giving one row per CDR3 protein. This table holds about 420,000 distinct CDR3 sequences, 15% to 20% found once. Specimen: PBMCs, mostly from graft donor cells, collected 360 days after TCRalphabeta/CD19-depleted stem cell transplant. The receptors were gathered from a boy less than two years old who had a stem cell transplant for Wiskott-Aldrich syndrome, so the T cells may come from the graft donor. CDR3s include the opening cysteine and the closing phenylalanine or tryptophan. Fields, in order: V gene, clone size, J gene, D gene, CDR3 protein, CDR3 DNA. D genes are given only for firm matches. The size of a clone is reported for some rows only, either as once, few or many, or as a class for expanded clones.

TRBV11-1	many	TRBJ2-1	TRBD1	CASSFLPWGQGDSNEQFF	TGTGCCAGCAGCTTCTTGCCGTGGGGACAGGGGGACTCCAATGAGCAGTTCTTC
TRBV9	NA	TRBJ1-2	TRBD1	CASGEDRGHYGYTF	TGTGCCAGCGGGGAGGACAGGGGGCATTATGGCTACACCTTC
TRBV7-9	NA	TRBJ2-2	NA	CASSGLAGELFF	TGTGCCAGCAGCGGACTCGCCGGGGAGCTGTTTTTT
TRBV7-9	few	TRBJ2-3	TRBD2	CASSLRRLAGSTDTQYF	TGTGCCAGCAGCTTACGGCGACTAGCGGGAAGCACAGATACGCAGTATTTT
TRBV25-1	few	TRBJ2-2	NA	CASTDRRNTGELFF	TGTGCCAGCACCGACAGGCGGAACACCGGGGAGCTGTTTTTT
TRBV5-1	NA	TRBJ2-5	NA	CASSSSGGRETQYF	TGCGCCAGCAGCTCCTCTGGGGGTAGGGAGACCCAGTACTTC
TRBV20-1	few	TRBJ2-7	NA	CSAKVGLYEQYF	TGCAGTGCTAAAGTGGGTCTCTACGAGCAGTACTTC
TRBV11-2	NA	TRBJ2-2	NA	CASSRLGVGELFF	TGTGCCAGCAGCAGATTGGGGGTCGGGGAGCTGTTTTTT
TRBV2	few	TRBJ2-1	TRBD2	CASALLAASNEQFF	TGTGCCAGCGCATTACTAGCGGCAAGCAATGAGCAGTTCTTC
TRBV30	few	TRBJ1-5	NA	CAWSVNGGRPQHF	TGTGCCTGGAGTGTAAATGGTGGGCGGCCCCAGCATTTT
TRBV5-1	many	TRBJ1-1	NA	CASRPHGSSTEAFF	TGCGCCAGCCGCCCCCACGGGAGTAGCACTGAAGCTTTCTTT
TRBV6-6	NA	TRBJ1-5	NA	CASSYLGNQPQHF	TGTGCCAGCAGTTACCTCGGGAATCAGCCCCAGCATTTT
TRBV15	NA	TRBJ2-7	TRBD2	CATSSGLAYEQYF	TGTGCCACCAGCTCGGGACTAGCCTACGAGCAGTACTTC
TRBV4-3	NA	TRBJ2-1	NA	CASSFRLYNEQFF	TGCGCCAGCAGCTTCAGACTATACAATGAGCAGTTCTTC
TRBV15	NA	TRBJ2-4	NA	CATSREGRGRGNIQYF	TGTGCCACCAGCAGAGAGGGCCGGGGTCGCGGAAACATTCAGTACTTC
TRBV2	NA	TRBJ2-1	TRBD2	CASSEASSAGLINEQFF	TGTGCCAGCAGTGAAGCATCCTCAGCGGGGTTAATCAATGAGCAGTTCTTC
TRBV24-1	few	TRBJ2-7	NA	CATSDPGSYEQYF	TGTGCCACCAGTGATCCCGGGTCTTACGAGCAGTACTTC
TRBV21-1	NA	TRBJ2-3	NA	CASSAKSKGASTDTQYF	TGTGCCAGCAGCGCTAAGAGTAAGGGGGCTTCCACAGATACGCAGTATTTT
TRBV10-3	NA	TRBJ2-7	NA	CAISDELVPYEQYF	TGTGCCATCAGTGACGAACTAGTCCCCTACGAGCAGTACTTC
TRBV5-1	NA	TRBJ2-2	TRBD2	CASSLGLADNTGELFF	TGCGCCAGCAGCTTAGGACTAGCAGATAACACCGGGGAGCTGTTTTTT
TRBV7-9	NA	TRBJ2-4	NA	CASSLGRGKNIQYF	TGTGCCAGCAGCTTAGGGCGGGGTAAAAACATTCAGTACTTC
TRBV6-1	NA	TRBJ2-3	NA	CASSVFQGPDTQYF	TGTGCCAGCAGTGTCTTCCAGGGACCAGATACGCAGTATTTT
TRBV20-1	few	TRBJ1-2	TRBD1	CSARDQGAGDGYTF	TGCAGTGCTAGAGATCAGGGGGCAGGTGATGGCTACACCTTC
TRBV20-1	few	TRBJ1-1	NA	CSAREDRNTEAFF	TGCAGTGCTAGAGAGGACAGGAACACTGAAGCTTTCTTT
TRBV12-3/TRBV12-4	few	TRBJ1-1	NA	CASRFRETEAFF	TGTGCCAGCAGGTTCAGGGAGACTGAAGCTTTCTTT
TRBV20-1	NA	TRBJ2-7	TRBD2	CSAKRGPSYEQYF	TGCAGTGCTAAGCGGGGACCCTCCTACGAGCAGTACTTC
TRBV15	few	TRBJ1-4	NA	CATSRGQKRDGIF	TGTGCCACCAGCAGAGGCCAGAAGCGGGACGGAATTTTT
TRBV11-2	few	TRBJ2-1	TRBD2	CASSYKGLAAGEQFF	TGTGCCAGCAGCTACAAGGGACTAGCGGCAGGTGAGCAGTTCTTC
TRBV24-1	few	TRBJ2-5	NA	CATSDRTGGETQYF	TGTGCCACCAGTGATCGTACAGGAGGGGAGACCCAGTACTTC
TRBV15	few	TRBJ2-3	NA	CATSRDWDTQYF	TGTGCCACCAGCAGAGATTGGGATACGCAGTATTTT
TRBV21-1	NA	TRBJ2-1	NA	CASSKDGSSGRSSYNEQFF	TGTGCCAGCAGCAAAGATGGGTCTAGCGGGAGAAGCTCCTACAATGAGCAGTTCTTC
TRBV5-1	many	TRBJ1-1	NA	CASSLFGETEAFF	TGCGCCAGCAGCTTGTTTGGGGAGACTGAAGCTTTCTTT
TRBV20-1	NA	TRBJ2-4	NA	CSAFGRENIQYF	TGCAGTGCTTTTGGACGGGAAAACATTCAGTACTTC
TRBV4-2	NA	TRBJ2-1	NA	CASSQDSRGEQFF	TGTGCCAGCAGCCAAGATTCCAGGGGAGAGCAGTTCTTC
TRBV6-1	many	TRBJ1-2	NA	CASRPRGLLYGYTF	TGTGCCAGCAGGCCCAGGGGACTCCTCTATGGCTACACCTTC
TRBV20-1	few	TRBJ1-2	NA	CSARDPARAEGYTF	TGCAGTGCTAGAGATCCGGCCAGGGCGGAGGGCTACACCTTC
TRBV20-1	NA	TRBJ2-2	NA	CCAKGWRGHNTGELFF	TGCTGTGCTAAGGGTTGGAGGGGTCACAACACCGGGGAGCTGTTTTTT
TRBV11-2	few	TRBJ2-7	NA	CASGRQSYEQYF	TGTGCCAGCGGCAGACAGTCCTACGAGCAGTACTTC
TRBV24-1	NA	TRBJ2-1	TRBD2	CATSGGRTSAYNEQFF	TGTGCCACCAGTGGGGGGAGGACTAGCGCCTACAATGAGCAGTTCTTC
TRBV15	NA	TRBJ1-1	TRBD1	CATSRDPGQRNTEAFF	TGTGCCACCAGCAGAGACCCGGGACAGAGGAACACTGAAGCTTTCTTT
TRBV12-3/TRBV12-4	NA	TRBJ2-2	NA	CASSFKRVNTGELFF	TGTGCCAGCAGTTTCAAGCGGGTGAACACCGGGGAGCTGTTTTTT
TRBV7-2	few	TRBJ2-1	TRBD2	CASSFLRGGAYNEQFF	TGTGCCAGCAGCTTCCTCCGCGGGGGGGCCTACAATGAGCAGTTCTTC
TRBV7-9	NA	TRBJ2-7	NA	CASSLRGRGRYEQYF	TGTGCCAGCAGCTTAAGGGGGAGGGGACGATACGAGCAGTACTTC
TRBV18	NA	TRBJ2-7	NA	CASSPLTGYEQYF	TGTGCCAGCTCACCATTAACAGGCTACGAGCAGTACTTC
TRBV7-2	few	TRBJ2-2	NA	CASSLGGWYPGELFF	TGTGCCAGCAGCTTAGGGGGCTGGTATCCGGGGGAGCTGTTTTTT
TRBV27	NA	TRBJ2-3	NA	CASSLGFWGTDTQYF	TGTGCCAGCAGTTTAGGGTTTTGGGGCACAGATACGCAGTATTTT
TRBV28	few	TRBJ2-7	NA	CASSFSVGKNSYEQYF	TGTGCCAGCAGTTTCTCGGTCGGAAAGAACTCCTACGAGCAGTACTTC
TRBV18	many	TRBJ2-3	NA	CASSPGRWGDTQYF	TGTGCCAGCTCACCGGGCAGGTGGGGAGATACGCAGTATTTT
TRBV5-1	few	TRBJ2-2	NA	CASSLISGLNTGELFF	TGCGCCAGCAGCTTGATTAGCGGTCTGAACACCGGGGAGCTGTTTTTT
TRBV12-3/TRBV12-4	few	TRBJ2-1	NA	CASRPFRALANEQFF	TGTGCCAGCAGACCCTTCAGGGCCCTAGCCAATGAGCAGTTCTTC
TRBV12-3/TRBV12-4	NA	TRBJ2-7	TRBD1	CASSLPFIPGQLNSYEQYF	TGTGCCAGCAGTCTGCCCTTTATACCGGGACAGCTGAACTCCTACGAGCAGTACTTC
TRBV12-3/TRBV12-4	few	TRBJ2-5	NA	CASSFWGRVQETQYF	TGTGCCAGCAGTTTTTGGGGGCGAGTTCAGGAGACCCAGTACTTC
TRBV4-3	NA	TRBJ1-1	NA	CASSQVETRNTEAFF	TGCGCCAGCAGCCAAGTGGAGACGAGGAACACTGAAGCTTTCTTT
TRBV7-9	few	TRBJ2-7	TRBD2	CASSFASGRYQFYEQYF	TGTGCCAGCAGCTTTGCTAGCGGGAGGTACCAATTCTACGAGCAGTACTTC